Listed below are T cell receptor beta chains from one sample, sequenced in a study of tumor-infiltrating lymphocytes in glioblastoma multiforme. TCRdb re-called the multiplex PCR reads through MiXCR, storing one row per CDR3 protein. The repertoire holds 8,000 to 10,000 distinct CDR3 sequences, about 70% seen once, with about 53% in the top ten. The sample taken for sequencing was brain tumor tissue. These receptor sequences come from a male donor with glioblastoma. Each CDR3 is given with its conserved first and last residue. Fields, in order: D gene, J gene, clone size, V gene, CDR3 protein, CDR3 DNA. A D gene is named only where the DNA matches it firmly. Not all rows give a size; the values are once, few, many and, for expanded clones, a class.

D: TRBD2
J: TRBJ2-7
size: NA
V: TRBV10-3
CDR3: CAISESGRQAGEQYF
DNA: TGTGCCATCAGTGAAAGCGGGAGGCAGGCCGGTGAGCAGTACTTC

D: TRBD2
J: TRBJ2-2
size: NA
V: TRBV11-2
CDR3: CASSLGGGNTGELFF
DNA: TGTGCCAGCAGCTTAGGCGGGGGGAACACCGGGGAGCTGTTTTTT

D: NA
J: TRBJ1-5
size: NA
V: TRBV4-1
CDR3: CASSHERDQPQHF
DNA: TGCGCCAGCAGCCACGAGCGAGATCAGCCCCAGCACTTT

D: NA
J: TRBJ2-5
size: many
V: TRBV7-9
CDR3: CASSLAVDFQETQYF
DNA: TGTGCCAGCAGCTTAGCGGTTGACTTTCAAGAGACCCAGTACTTC

D: TRBD1
J: TRBJ2-2
size: NA
V: TRBV5-6
CDR3: CASSVADRYDTGELFF
DNA: TGTGCCAGCAGTGTGGCGGACAGGTACGACACCGGGGAGCTGTTTTTT

D: TRBD1
J: TRBJ2-5
size: NA
V: TRBV10-3
CDR3: CAISVQGETQYF
DNA: TGTGCCATCAGCGTACAGGGGGAGACCCAGTACTTC

D: TRBD2
J: TRBJ2-7
size: NA
V: TRBV29-1
CDR3: CSVRTSDPNEQYF
DNA: TGCAGCGTCCGAACTAGCGACCCCAACGAGCAGTACTTC

D: TRBD1
J: TRBJ2-6
size: NA
V: TRBV10-3
CDR3: CDTGTGGNSGANVLTF
DNA: TGTGACACCGGGACAGGGGGCAACTCTGGGGCCAACGTCCTGACTTTC

D: TRBD1
J: TRBJ1-1
size: many
V: TRBV10-2
CDR3: CASSEWGQGGNTEAFF
DNA: TGCGCCAGCAGTGAGTGGGGACAGGGAGGAAACACTGAAGCTTTCTTT

D: NA
J: TRBJ2-2
size: few
V: TRBV5-6
CDR3: CASSPTRNTGELFF
DNA: TGTGCCAGCAGCCCCACACGGAACACCGGGGAGCTGTTTTTT

D: TRBD2
J: TRBJ2-3
size: NA
V: TRBV20-1
CDR3: CSAGTSGDLTDAQYF
DNA: TGCAGTGCTGGAACTAGCGGGGACCTCACAGATGCGCAGTACTTT

D: TRBD2
J: TRBJ2-1
size: few
V: TRBV11-2
CDR3: CASSLVPASGTYNEQFF
DNA: TGTGCCAGCAGCTTAGTCCCCGCTAGCGGCACCTACAATGAGCAGTTCTTC

D: NA
J: TRBJ1-2
size: NA
V: TRBV12-3/TRBV12-4
CDR3: CASSLRVFSGYTF
DNA: TGTGCCAGCAGTTTGAGGGTATTCAGTGGCTACACCTTC

D: TRBD1
J: TRBJ1-5
size: NA
V: TRBV6-5
CDR3: CSSRRDRVSNQPQHF
DNA: TGTTCCAGCAGGAGAGACAGGGTTAGCAATCAACCCCAGCATTTT

D: NA
J: TRBJ1-2
size: NA
V: TRBV4-1
CDR3: CASNQDRYRSNYGYTF
DNA: TGCGCCAGTAACCAAGATAGGTATAGATCTAACTATGGCTACACCTTC

D: TRBD1
J: TRBJ1-4
size: NA
V: TRBV11-2
CDR3: CASSFGQGAATNEKLFF
DNA: TGTGCCAGCAGCTTCGGACAGGGGGCGGCAACTAATGAAAAACTGTTTTTT

D: NA
J: TRBJ2-1
size: many
V: TRBV13
CDR3: CASSYRQTGRGRQFF
DNA: TGTGCCAGCAGCTACCGACAAACTGGGCGGGGAAGGCAGTTCTTC

D: NA
J: TRBJ2-5
size: NA
V: TRBV29-1
CDR3: CSVRGKELIETQYF
DNA: TGCAGCGTTCGAGGGAAGGAGTTGATAGAGACCCAGTACTTC

D: NA
J: TRBJ2-1
size: few
V: TRBV24-1
CDR3: CAASGAGIFNEQFF
DNA: TGTGCCGCCAGTGGAGCGGGCATCTTTAATGAGCAGTTCTTC

D: NA
J: TRBJ2-6
size: NA
V: TRBV10-3
CDR3: CAISELPDTGANVLTF
DNA: TGTGCCATCAGTGAGTTACCGGACACTGGGGCCAACGTCCTGACTTTC

D: NA
J: TRBJ1-1
size: NA
V: TRBV10-3
CDR3: CAISASTTLNTEAFF
DNA: TGTGCCATCAGTGCCTCAACAACTTTGAACACTGAAGCTTTCTTT

D: NA
J: TRBJ2-3
size: many
V: TRBV27
CDR3: CASSLDGPADTQYF
DNA: TGTGCCAGCAGTTTAGACGGCCCCGCAGATACGCAGTATTTT

D: TRBD1
J: TRBJ1-4
size: NA
V: TRBV20-1
CDR3: CSVIGTGGEKLFF
DNA: TGCAGTGTTATTGGGACAGGGGGAGAAAAACTGTTTTTT

D: TRBD1
J: TRBJ1-2
size: NA
V: TRBV20-1
CDR3: CSARQGGADYGYTF
DNA: TGCAGTGCTAGACAAGGGGGCGCGGACTATGGCTACACCTTC

D: NA
J: TRBJ2-1
size: once
V: TRBV20-1
CDR3: CSSPGAVTRHNEQFF
DNA: TGCAGTTCCCCCGGGGCGGTAACTCGCCACAACGAGCAGTTCTTC

D: NA
J: TRBJ2-1
size: many
V: TRBV4-1
CDR3: CASSHPTDEQFF
DNA: TGCGCCAGCAGCCATCCGACAGATGAGCAGTTCTTC

D: NA
J: TRBJ2-3
size: many
V: TRBV29-1
CDR3: CSVEFAGQKRYTDTQYF
DNA: TGCAGCGTTGAATTCGCGGGACAGAAAAGATATACAGATACGCAGTATTTT

D: NA
J: TRBJ2-7
size: once
V: TRBV11-2
CDR3: CASSQGQTYEQYF
DNA: TGTGCCAGCAGCCAAGGACAGACCTACGAGCAGTACTTC

D: NA
J: TRBJ2-3
size: NA
V: TRBV11-2
CDR3: CATGAGATDTQYF
DNA: TGTGCCACCGGTGCGGGGGCCACAGATACGCAGTATTTT

D: NA
J: TRBJ2-7
size: NA
V: TRBV29-1
CDR3: CSVPPGTLYSYEQYF
DNA: TGCAGCGTTCCCCCCGGGACACTTTACTCCTACGAGCAGTACTTC

D: TRBD1
J: TRBJ1-5
size: NA
V: TRBV20-1
CDR3: CSALKDRGGQPQHF
DNA: TGCAGTGCTCTCAAAGACAGGGGAGGTCAGCCCCAGCATTTT